What follows describes a single TCR beta chain. Its antigen remains unidentified. This sample stems from a study of human versus mouse CDR3 diversity and MHC coevolution. Study summary: Between roughly 0.6 x 10^7 and 1.8 x 10^7 valid reads came from each sample. General study findings and limits: Among all groups, most of the three human donors showed least clonal inequality. About 1.7 million TCR beta clonotypes were estimated for humans, the largest repertoire.

Method: immunoSEQ multiplex PCR; TCRdb's copy keeps in-frame clones and lacks some. The profile shows 80,000 or so clones, 90% to 95% of them singletons. The CDR3 extends over 15 amino acids. Germline V gene sequence: CDR1 MNHNS, CDR2 SASEGT. V was trimmed by 7 bases and J by 8 bases, leaving 20 bases between them. This rearrangement joins TRBV6-1 to TRBJ1-4; D possibly corresponds to TRBD1 (5 bases). The sequencing input was naive CD4+ T cells from blood. Subset indicated: CD45RO-negative CD62L-positive naive CD4 T cells. The sequence was collected from a person aged 30-70 years in good health. Here the CDR3 DNA reads TGTGCCAGCACCCTACTCCTGGGGGGACGGGAAAAACTGTTTTTT. It specifies CASTLLLGGREKLFF.